The clone carrying this T cell receptor beta chain was recorded only once. No antigen is known for it. The record originates from a study of shared clonotypes between healthy human individuals. The study's findings and limits: The represented genetic and exposure-history diversity was limited by the small number of donors. Clonotype sharing among donors was thought likely to change with sequencing depth. Sampling involved blood alone; tissue repertoires likely differ.

Germline V gene data show CDR1 as SGDLS and CDR2 as YYNGEE. The CDR3 spans 16 residues. V was pared by 3 bases and J by 2 bases, with 5 bases of the junction left unmatched. Roughly 33,000 T cell genomes, or 200 ng DNA, went into the sorted-subset replicate PCRs. The method was immunoSEQ multiplex PCR; TCRdb's version includes in-frame clones alone and lacks a portion of them. Of 1,500,000 or so clones listed, around 95% are singletons. The source material was naive CD4+ T cells sorted from blood. This sample's subset: CD45RA+ positively selected. This clonotype originated in a man aged 25-40 years in good health. This rearrangement joins TRBV9 to TRBJ2-3, with 11 positions matching TRBD2. Here the CDR3 reads CASSEEGLAVTDTQYF. In DNA, the CDR3 is TGTGCCAGCAGCGAAGAGGGACTAGCGGTCACAGATACGCAGTATTTT.